This TCR beta chain was obtained from a study of regulatory T cells in long-lasting Graves disease. Construction of the TCR beta libraries employed iRepertoire HTBI primers in conjunction with Arm-PCR of CDR3 regions. Each CDR3 protein is one row after TCRdb ran MiXCR on the multiplex PCR reads. The sample carries hundreds of thousands of distinct CDR3 sequences, about 16% recorded once. This sample's time point: newly diagnosed GD, antithyroid drugs for less than 3 months. The TCR library used RNA extracted from PBMCs. Into tubes containing EDTA, approximately 9.4 milliliters of peripheral blood were drawn. To note about this clonotype: This likely traces to a read error, being one base from a far larger clone.

Per germline, CDR1 LGHDT and CDR2 YNNKEL (reference sequence). The CDR3 covers 11 residues. The same sample was also studied in work on T cells in Graves' hyperthyroidism and ophthalmopathy.

The sequences come from peripheral blood mononuclear cells (PBMCs), collected at new diagnosis, from a patient treated with antithyroid drugs. V and J are TRBV3-1 and TRBJ2-7, with D hard to call. This TCR was recovered from a man aged 18 to 35 with Graves disease. The CDR3 loop reads CPSSNSYEQYF. As DNA, the CDR3 is TGTCCCAGCAGCAACTCCTACGAGCAGTACTTC.